Below are 26 T cell receptor beta chains sequenced from a single sample in a study of blood T cells in healthy people across ages. A sample-barcoded 5' primer and a J-beta primer mix were used in a second PCR of about 7 to 12 cycles. MiXCR was run by TCRdb on the 5' RACE reads, yielding one entry per CDR3 protein. The table shows some 1.5 million distinct CDR3 sequences, with roughly 30% occurring only once. Sequences were obtained from blood. These receptors came from a woman aged 30 to 39 in good health.

The table lists this clonotype with a few counts. One end of the junction fails to match germline, which may point to a read error. As DNA, the CDR3 is TGCGCCAGCAACTTGGGAGCCGTCGGCAATGAGCAGTTCTTC. Its protein product is CASNLGAVGNEQFF. The chain combines TRBV5-1 with TRBJ2-1, with a tentative D call TRBD2 (5 bases). Germline assignment: CDR1 SGHRS and CDR2 YFSETQ. This CDR3 spans 14 amino acids.

A note on this clonotype: Relative to the germline gene, one junction end is altered; a read error may explain this. The CDR3: CAISEPMGTGANTRELFF. The CDR3 DNA reads as TGTGCCATCAGTGAGCCGATGGGGACAGGGGCGAACACCCGGGAGCTGTTTTTT. The chain has TRBV10-3 and TRBJ2-2; 10 bases are a match to TRBD1. Germline CDR1 and CDR2: ENHRY and SYGVKD. The CDR3 has 18 residues.

The chain carries TRBV20-1 and TRBJ2-5, with D perhaps TRBD2 (5 bases). In germline, CDR1 is DFQATT, CDR2 SNEGSKA (reference sequence). The CDR3 is 14 amino acids. Trimming pared 7 bases from V and 3 bases from J, leaving 18 bases between. Here the CDR3 reads CSVEGFLKKETQYF. In nucleotides, the CDR3 is TGCAGTGTAGAGGGCTTCTTGAAGAAAGAGACCCAGTACTTC.

The chain is built from TRBV5-1 and TRBJ1-2; the match to TRBD1 covers 11 bases. The length of the CDR3 is 14 residues. Germline-derived CDR1 and CDR2 are SGHRS and YFSETQ. After removal of 0 bases from V and 9 bases from J, the junction contained 4 bases not matched to a gene. CDR3 DNA sequence: TGCGCCAGCAGCTTGGAGGGGACAGGGGGGAGCTACACCTTC. As protein: CASSLEGTGGSYTF.

This clonotype was counted between two and nine times. This rearrangement joins TRBV20-1 to TRBJ2-3, with TRBD2 identical over 7 bases. CDR1 and CDR2 from the germline V gene are DFQATT and SNEGSKA (reference sequence). V gave up 6 bases and J gave up 2 bases; unmatched junction bases: 11. The CDR3 runs 15 residues. The CDR3 nucleotides read TGCAGTGCGCCCGCACTAGCGCGTTCCACAGATACGCAGTATTTT. It specifies CSAPALARSTDTQYF.

This rearrangement joins TRBV29-1 to TRBJ2-3; 7 bases fit TRBD1. The ends lost 6 bases at V and 5 bases at J; junction bases unmatched: 5. Germline CDR1 reads SQVTM; CDR2 reads ANQGSEA. The CDR3 runs 12 residues. The CDR3 DNA reads as TGCAGCGTGACAGGGTCCGTAGATACGCAGTATTTT. Encoded protein: CSVTGSVDTQYF.

V is TRBV2 and J is TRBJ1-2, with D maybe TRBD1 (5 bases). Germline V gene lookup returns CDR1 SNHLY and CDR2 FYNNEI. This CDR3 region has 12 residues. V lost 6 bases, J lost 6 bases, and 11 bases lay in between. Written as DNA, the CDR3 is TGTGCCAGCAGGGGGGGGGAGGATGGCTACACCTTC. Protein: CASRGGEDGYTF.

The rearrangement joins TRBV4-1 to TRBJ2-5; D is possibly TRBD1 or TRBD2 (5 bases each). The J call may not be correct, given that the DNA end is closer to TRBJ2-7. The CDR3 totals 14 residues. Germline CDR1 and CDR2: MGHRA and YSYEKL. The CDR3 reads CASSQEGPQGEQYF. CDR3 DNA: TGCGCCAGCAGCCAAGAGGGACCCCAAGGCGAGCAGTACTTC.

As for this clonotype: A read error is possible here, since a much larger clone lies one base away. The chain has TRBV20-1 and TRBJ2-7; the match to TRBD2 covers 9 bases. The CDR3 has 16 amino acids. CDR1 and CDR2 (germline): DFQATT, SNEGSKA (reference sequence). V lost 3 bases to trimming and J lost 3 bases; unmatched junction nucleotides: 12. The CDR3 loop reads CSASDPGAGGCYEQYF. The DNA of the CDR3 is TGCAGTGCTAGCGATCCCGGAGCGGGAGGCTGCTACGAGCAGTACTTC.

This chain joins TRBV6-5 and TRBJ2-7; 8 bases match TRBD1. The CDR3 spans 14 residues. With V trimmed by 7 bases and J by 0 bases, 5 bases remained unmatched. Germline V gives CDR1 MNHEY, CDR2 SVGAGI. CDR3 nucleotide sequence: TGTGCCAGCACCTGCGGACAGGGCTCCTACGAGCAGTACTTC. Translated, it gives CASTCGQGSYEQYF.

V and J are TRBV10-2 and TRBJ2-7, with a possible D match to TRBD1 (5 bases). Germline V gene data show CDR1 as WSHSY and CDR2 as SAAADI. Trimming removed 3 bases from V and 5 bases from J, with 20 bases in between. The CDR3 extends over 16 amino acids. Written as DNA, the CDR3 is TGCGCCAGCAGTGAACCTGAGTGGGGCGATTGGGACGAGCAGTACTTC. This codes for CASSEPEWGDWDEQYF.

V is TRBV10-3 and J is TRBJ2-3, with 11 nucleotides matching TRBD2. The CDR3 totals 17 residues. V gave up 1 base and J gave up 1 base; unmatched junction bases: 4. Germline V gene lookup returns CDR1 ENHRY and CDR2 SYGVKD. CDR3 coding DNA: TGTGCCATCAGTGAGTACCTAGCGGGAGGAGGCACAGATACGCAGTATTTT. Translating gives CAISEYLAGGGTDTQYF.

The rearrangement joins TRBV10-2 to TRBJ1-1, with TRBD1 matching 8 bases. V shed 8 bases and J 1 base; nucleotides not matched to a gene: 9. Germline values: CDR1 WSHSY, CDR2 SAAADI. The CDR3 extends over 15 amino acids. CDR3 residues: CASEDRVRRNTEAFF. For the CDR3, the DNA is TGCGCCAGCGAGGACAGGGTAAGGAGGAACACTGAAGCTTTCTTT.

The chain combines TRBV24-1 with TRBJ1-1, with unresolved D. Trimming left V 4 bases short and J 5 bases short, with 4 bases between. The length of the CDR3 is 11 residues. Germline assignment: CDR1 KGHDR and CDR2 SFDVKD. The CDR3 region is CATSDLTEAFF. DNA for the CDR3: TGTGCCACCAGTGACCTTACTGAAGCTTTCTTT.

In the case of this clonotype: One junction end does not reproduce the germline sequence, and a read error may be involved. This chain uses TRBV6-5 with TRBJ1-2; D unresolved. Germline V CDR1 and CDR2: MNHEY, SVGAGI. The CDR3 loop spans 14 amino acids. The CDR3 bases are TGTGTCAGCAGAGAGCCCGGCGGGAACTATGGCTACACCTTC. Residues: CVSREPGGNYGYTF.

The chain combines TRBV5-6 with TRBJ2-3; 9 bases map to TRBD2. The CDR3 contains 16 residues. The V segment lost 0 bases and the J segment 4 bases; nucleotides outside the gene matches: 6. Germline values: CDR1 SGHDT, CDR2 YYEEEE. The CDR3 bases are TGTGCCAGCAGCTTGGATGGCGGGGGGGCATCAGATACGCAGTATTTT. Translated, it gives CASSLDGGGASDTQYF.

This clonotype has a count of ten or more. V is TRBV10-3 and J is TRBJ2-1; 10 bases line up with TRBD2. This CDR3 is built from 16 residues. Germline V gene data show CDR1 as ENHRY and CDR2 as SYGVKD. Losses at the gene ends were 2 bases for V and 3 bases for J; bases not matched to a gene: 4. The CDR3 DNA reads as TGTGCCATCAGTGAGGGCCTAGCGGGAGACTACAATGAGCAGTTCTTC. It codes for CAISEGLAGDYNEQFF.

This clonotype occurred a few times. This chain connects TRBV12-5 to TRBJ2-2; 8 bases are shared with TRBD2. V lost 0 bases to trimming and J lost 6 bases; unmatched junction nucleotides: 6. The CDR3 is 16 residues long. CDR1 is LGHNT, CDR2 FRNRAP, per germline. The CDR3 sequence: CASGLVRGGSAGELFF. Here the CDR3 DNA reads TGTGCTAGTGGTTTGGTACGGGGGGGATCGGCCGGGGAGCTGTTTTTT.

This clonotype was recorded a few times. The genes are TRBV7-9 and TRBJ2-1; weak D call: TRBD2 (6 bases). Looked up from germline, CDR1 is SEHNR and CDR2 is FQNEAQ (reference sequence). The CDR3 spans 14 residues. The V end lost 5 bases, the J end lost 6 bases, and 14 bases lay between the germline ends. CDR3 nucleotide sequence: TGTGCCAGCAGCCCCCGGGGGACTGCCAATGAGCAGTTCTTC. It translates to CASSPRGTANEQFF.

Only a few counts were recorded for this clonotype. The V gene is TRBV28, the J gene TRBJ2-7; 7 positions match TRBD1. Trimming removed 5 bases from V and 0 bases from J; junction bases left unmatched: 7. CDR3 length: 15 amino acids. CDR1 is MDHEN, CDR2 SYDVKM, per germline. The CDR3 protein is CASSHRGRSSYEQYF. For the CDR3, the DNA is TGTGCCAGCAGTCACAGGGGACGAAGCTCCTACGAGCAGTACTTC. The complete variable domain, with remaining parts taken from reference TRBV28 and TRBJ2-7, reads DVKVTQSSRYLVKRTGEKVFLECVQDMDHENMFWYRQDPGLGLRLIYFSYDVKMKEKGDIPEGYSVSREKKERFSLILESASTNQTSMYLCASSHRGRSSYEQYFGPGTRLTVT.

This chain joins TRBV7-2 and TRBJ2-7; the match to TRBD2 covers 9 bases. Germline loops: CDR1 SGHTA, CDR2 FQGNSA. The CDR3 runs 15 residues. J gave up 0 bases and V 3 bases, and 3 bases lay outside the gene matches. CDR3: CASSFQLAGSYEQYF. The CDR3, as DNA: TGTGCCAGCAGCTTTCAACTAGCGGGCTCCTACGAGCAGTACTTC.

The chain joins TRBV7-2 to TRBJ1-5; unclear D gene. Germline V lookup: CDR1 SGHTA, CDR2 FQGNSA. Trimming pared 3 bases from V and 0 bases from J, leaving 9 bases between. The CDR3 runs to 15 residues. As DNA, the CDR3 is TGTGCCAGCAGCTTTGCCGGGCTTAGCAATCAGCCCCAGCATTTT. Protein sequence: CASSFAGLSNQPQHF.

The chain combines TRBV10-3 with TRBJ2-1; 7 bases match TRBD1. The CDR3 length is 12 residues. From germline, CDR1 is ENHRY and CDR2 SYGVKD. V lost 7 bases and J lost 5; bases outside the gene matches: 2. DNA of the CDR3: TGTGCCATCAAAGACAGGGACAATGAGCAGTTCTTC. Translated: CAIKDRDNEQFF.

The chain uses TRBV27 and TRBJ1-5; D gene uncertain. Germline loops: CDR1 MNHEY, CDR2 SMNVEV (reference sequence). The CDR3 length is 13 residues. V was clipped by 2 bases and J by 4 bases, with 6 bases between them. CDR3: CASSLNWNQPQHF. As DNA, the CDR3 is TGTGCCAGCAGTTTAAACTGGAATCAGCCCCAGCATTTT.

This clonotype has ten or more counts. The V call is TRBV4-1, the J call TRBJ1-4, with TRBD1 as a possible D gene (5 bases). In germline, CDR1 is MGHRA, CDR2 YSYEKL. Trimming cost V 3 bases and J 0 bases, with 11 bases left between them. The CDR3 is 16 amino acids. CDR3 region: CASSQISGTTNEKLFF. In DNA, the CDR3 is TGCGCCAGCAGCCAGATTTCAGGGACAACTAATGAAAAACTGTTTTTT.

This clonotype appeared many times. The chain uses TRBV29-1 and TRBJ2-5; D tentatively reads TRBD1 or TRBD2 (6 bases each). The CDR3 totals 14 residues. The V gene's germline CDR1 is SQVTM and CDR2 ANQGSEA. V gave up 0 bases and J gave up 5 bases, with 13 bases separating them. CDR3 residues: CSVEERGADETQYF. CDR3 nucleotides: TGCAGCGTTGAAGAGAGGGGGGCAGATGAGACCCAGTACTTC.